Detailed here is one T cell receptor beta chain. The antigen remains unidentified. The data stem from a study of yellow fever vaccine responses in identical twins. Study-wide results and caveats: On the reported evidence, twins' vaccine T cell responses seemed partly convergent and partly personalized.

Via MiXCR, TCRdb re-called the RT-PCR reads, giving one row per CDR3 protein. The table has roughly 3,600 distinct CDR3 sequences, 87% seen once. Germline CDR1 reads LGHNT; CDR2 reads FRNRAP. J was trimmed by 6 bases and V by 1 base; bases with no gene match: 4. The CDR3 covers 16 residues. This TCR came from a woman younger than 35 who received the yellow fever vaccine. The V call is TRBV12-5, the J call TRBJ2-2; 11 nucleotides line up with TRBD2. The specimen comprised T cells from blood (PBMCs), unsorted or a sorted subset (not recorded which), sampled before or after yellow fever vaccination (not recorded which). CDR3 nucleotides: TGTGCTAGTGGTTTGGCTAGCGGGAGGAGGGCCGGGGAGCTGTTTTTT. It codes for CASGLASGRRAGELFF. The full variable domain, in which reference TRBV12-5 and TRBJ2-2 provide the parts outside the CDR3, is DARVTQTPRHKVTEMGQEVTMRCQPILGHNTVFWYRQTMMQGLELLAYFRNRAPLDDSGMPKDRFSAEMPDATLATLKIQPSEPRDSAVYFCASGLASGRRAGELFFGEGSRLTVL.